This entry describes one TCR beta chain. Its antigen is currently not known. Base qualities are not at hand, and no much larger clone is one base apart. Libraries were made using the immunoSEQ multiplex PCR assay. DNA from the cultured and isolated CD4+ T cells underwent TCR beta CDR3 sequencing. The original pipeline was this. Non-productive TCR sequences were removed, reads were trimmed to the CDR3 region, and CDR3s of at least 7 amino acids were retained. Antigen-specific clonotypes were identified using the MANAFEST web app by comparison of expansion in peptide wells against reference cultures. For clones to be considered positive, expansion at FDR<0.05 versus reference and all other wells, an odds ratio above 5, and a frequency above 0.1% in two replicate wells were required. Cross-reactive clonotypes were defined as significantly expanded in SARS-CoV-2 spike wells and in at least one common cold coronavirus spike condition. Levenshtein distance calculated with the stringdist R package was used to assess CDR3 similarity, and unrooted trees were constructed with ape in R 3.6.1. The source is immuneACCESS, and TCRdb retained only in-frame sequences with V and J called. Part of the clones is not carried over; for the studies checked, unresolved V genes explain less than half of this, and the remainder is unexplained. V, J and clone size derive from that table, while D and trimming were established from the DNA sequence. The sample records tens of thousands of clones, about 67% of which are singletons. Around 1.5% of the sample is held by the ten biggest clonotypes.

To identify antigen-specific CD4+ T cell clonotypes by their expansion, the ViraFEST assay first stimulated PBMC with viral peptide pools and then applied TCR sequencing. After less than eleven days of culture, CD4+ T cells were isolated with the EasySep CD4+ T cell isolation kit. Two doses of either the BNT162b2 or the mRNA-1273 mRNA SARS-CoV-2 vaccine were administered to participants. The absence of prior SARS-CoV-2 infection in healthy vaccine recipients was confirmed by negative nucleocapsid antibodies before and after vaccination. About 2.2 million PBMC per well were cultured in IMDM with 5% human AB serum, roughly 10 IU/ml IL-2 and gentamicin, plus 10 ug/ml peptides. Half of the culture medium was replaced with fresh IL-2-containing medium on days 3 and 7. Each peptide stimulation condition was cultured in triplicate wells unless otherwise noted. Using Ficoll-Paque Plus gradient centrifugation, PBMC were separated from whole blood and then either used fresh or cryopreserved at -140C. Overlapping peptide pools spanned the spike proteins of SARS-CoV-2 and the common cold coronaviruses HCoV-NL63, HCoV-OC43 and HCoV-229E. Genomic DNA was extracted from cultured CD4+ T cells with the QIAamp micro DNA kit.

These data come from a study of vaccination effects on CD4 cells after COVID-19 (dated by TCRdb to 2021 to 2024). Regarding the research as a whole: Across the study, the median time from the second dose to post-vaccine sampling was 72 days (range 14 to 241). In the study, cultures from other donors were sequenced using the Oncomine TCR Beta short-read assay on an Illumina iSeq 100. A total of 10 COVID-19 convalescent patients and a handful of SARS-CoV-2-naive healthy vaccine recipients were included in the full study. SARS-CoV-2 spike-specific CD4+ TCR repertoires were compared before and after mRNA vaccination in COVID-19 convalescent patients and in infection-naive vaccine recipients. What the research found in general, with its limitations: Among healthy vaccine recipients, nearly all vaccine-induced clones were SARS-CoV-2 mono-reactive, and only 1 of 255 was cross-reactive with common cold coronaviruses. The study was limited by a small number of convalescent patients, and early post-infection timepoints were lacking. Clones induced by infection and clones induced by vaccination both contracted markedly at late timepoints after vaccination, which fits with T cell responses waning over time.

Counted from cysteine to phenylalanine, this CDR3 has 16 amino acids. CDR3 DNA only is kept here, 48 bases in frame from base 1. Germline trimming amounts to 3 bases on V and 6 bases on J, with 8 as the count of junction bases outside the gene matches. As encoded in the germline V gene, CDR1 is SGHTA while CDR2 is FQGNSA. The chain was built from TRBV7-2 and TRBJ2-2; the junction holds 9 bases that match TRBD2. This specimen consisted of CD4+ T cells from PBMCs cultured with HCoV-229E spike peptides, obtained after COVID-19 vaccination. The sample's cell subset or site label, in plain terms: HCoV-229E spike overlapping peptide pool stimulation. The TCR sequence derives from a human donor who received a COVID-19 vaccine. The CDR3 protein: CASSLGGGAPPGELFF. The sequenced DNA is TGTGCCAGCAGCTTGGGCGGGGGGGCCCCACCCGGGGAGCTGTTTTTT.